This T cell receptor beta chain was sequenced in a study of T-cell reconstitution after alpha-beta-depleted transplantation in children (dated by TCRdb to the mid-2010s). Context from the whole study: Using TCR repertoire profiling, the study followed T-cell immune reconstitution in a quantitative way in children after TCRalphabeta/CD19-depleted allogeneic hematopoietic cell transplantation.

The library was obtained by PCR. Sequencing was carried out with an Illumina HiSeq 2500. To normalize quantification of the TCRbeta repertoire, the TCR libraries were built with molecular barcoding that relied on unique molecular identifiers. Clones were called with MiXCR by TCRdb after fastp trimmed the public reads at Q25, and only in-frame beta chains were retained. Entries are consolidated by CDR3 protein sequence, retaining the most common genes and DNA. In all, the sample holds approximately 420,000 distinct CDR3 sequences, and 9.5% to 13% of those were seen once. The ten largest account for about 5% of the sample. Via the germline V gene (reference sequence), CDR1 is DFQATT and CDR2 SNEGSKA. From its cysteine to its phenylalanine, the CDR3 spans 13 amino acids. Only the CDR3 portion is preserved as DNA: 39 bases, with reading frame beginning at the first base. Trimming removed 5 bases from V and 2 bases from J, leaving 11 bases between the germline ends.

As for this clonotype: What this receptor recognizes is not known. Base-call qualities are not available, and no considerably larger clone is one nucleotide away.

The sample was PBMCs from the stem cell graft donor, taken from the stem cell graft. The chain links TRBV20-1 with TRBJ2-3, with the D gene call left open. The receptor's source is a human donor who donated a stem cell graft to a child with acute myeloid leukemia. This receptor carries the CDR3 CSAQETPTDTQYF. The nucleotide sequence is given as TGCAGTGCTCAGGAGACACCCACAGATACGCAGTATTTT.